The 12 T cell receptor beta chains below all came from one sample that was sequenced in a study of metastatic and nonmetastatic thyroid tumors. With MiXCR, TCRdb called clones anew from the PCR reads. The sample yields tens of thousands of clones, around 13% seen once. Until they underwent thyroid surgery, no patient had received any treatment. The specimen was tumor tissue. Source of these receptors: a female donor with papillary thyroid cancer or a benign thyroid nodule (not recorded which). Some clones in this sample may be carry-over from other donors' samples.

The chain joins TRBV20-1 to TRBJ2-1; D remains unclear. Germline lookup yields CDR1 DFQATT and CDR2 SNEGSKA (reference sequence). The V and J ends lost 3 bases and 10 bases respectively, with 16 bases between them. The CDR3 is made up of 13 amino acids. The CDR3 DNA is TGCAGTGCTAGTCTGAGCCCCGTGGGGGAGCAGTTCTTC. Its protein product is CSASLSPVGEQFF.

At least ten counts were recorded for this clone. V and J are TRBV20-1 and TRBJ2-7; 10 bases are shared with TRBD2. There are 15 residues in the CDR3. J gave up 5 bases and V 6 bases, and 13 bases lay outside the gene matches. CDR1 DFQATT and CDR2 SNEGSKA come from the germline V gene (reference sequence). The CDR3 loop is CSADGSLAGANEQYF. The CDR3 region has the DNA TGCAGTGCCGACGGGAGTCTAGCGGGAGCAAACGAGCAGTACTTC.

This clone was observed many times. This same CDR3 is encoded by further DNA sequences in the sample. This chain links TRBV11-2 with TRBJ2-1, with 8 positions matching TRBD2. The germline gives CDR1 SGHAT, CDR2 FQNNGV. The CDR3 extends over 18 amino acids. The junction had 15 bases not matched to a gene; V was cut back by 4 bases and J by 4 bases. Here the CDR3 reads CASSYLPSTPGGYNEQFF. As DNA, the CDR3 is TGTGCCAGCAGCTACCTACCGTCGACCCCGGGGGGGTACAATGAGCAGTTCTTC. The full variable domain, with the rest looked up from reference TRBV11-2 and TRBJ2-1, is EAGVAQSPRYKIIEKRQSVAFWCNPISGHATLYWYQQILGQGPKLLIQFQNNGVVDDSQLPKDRFSAERLKGVDSTLKIQPAKLEDSAVYLCASSYLPSTPGGYNEQFFGPGTRLTVL.

The table lists this clone with a few counts. Since a much larger clone is just one base distant, this may be a read error. The genes are TRBV28 and TRBJ2-7; a weak D match, TRBD1 (6 bases). The V end was cut by 6 bases, the J end by 0 bases, with 18 bases between. The CDR3 runs to 16 residues. Per the germline V gene, CDR1 is MDHEN and CDR2 is SYDVKM. CDR3 DNA sequence: TGTGCCAGCAGCACCGGACGACAGGTGCTCTCCTACGAGCAGTACTTC. It codes for CASSTGRQVLSYEQYF.

This clone was seen a few times. One base away lies a much larger clone, so this may be a sequencing read error. The conserved phenylalanine or tryptophan normally closing the CDR3 is absent here, so this likely arose from a read error. The V gene is TRBV9, the J gene TRBJ2-7, with D possibly TRBD2 on 5 matching bases. Germline assignment: CDR1 SGDLS and CDR2 YYNGEE. V was cut by 2 bases and J by 5 bases, with 11 bases left in between. The CDR3 runs to 13 residues. The CDR3 region is CASSVQLGDEQYL. DNA of the CDR3: TGTGCCAGCAGCGTCCAGCTGGGAGACGAGCAGTACTTA.

This clone was counted at least ten times. This chain's CDR3 is CASSPGIQGSTDTQYF. For the CDR3, the DNA is TGCGCCAGCAGCCCGGGGATACAGGGAAGCACAGATACGCAGTATTTT. The chain employs TRBV5-1 and TRBJ2-3, with a possible D match to TRBD1 (6 bases). V was shortened by 4 bases and J by 0 bases, with 15 bases between the two germline ends. The germline CDR1 and CDR2 sequences are SGHRS and YFSETQ. This CDR3 is 16 amino acids long.

This clone turned up a few times. A junction end diverges from the germline sequence, so it may reflect a read error. Other DNA sequences in this specimen translate into the identical CDR3. The chain employs TRBV28 and TRBJ2-2; D might be TRBD2 (5 bases). This CDR3 has 16 amino acids. Looked up from germline, CDR1 is MDHEN and CDR2 is SYDVKM. The CDR3 region has the DNA TGCGCCAGCACCCAGGAGGTGAGAAAGAACACCGGGGAGCTGTTTTTT. Its translation is CASTQEVRKNTGELFF.

This clone appeared many times. J is TRBJ2-5 and V is TRBV12-3 or TRBV12-4; D not resolved. V lost 1 base to trimming and J lost 5 bases, with 5 bases between them. The CDR3 is made up of 12 amino acids. CDR3 sequence reads: CASSLVGETQYF. CDR3 bases: TGTGCCAGCAGTTTAGTGGGTGAGACCCAGTACTTC.

This clone appeared many times. CDR3 in DNA: TGCGCCAGCAGCTTGGAACAGGGGCGAGTCAACGAGCAGTACTTC. Protein: CASSLEQGRVNEQYF. The rearrangement uses TRBV5-1 and TRBJ2-7, with 7 bases that match TRBD1. Germline CDR1 SGHRS, CDR2 YFSETQ. V lost 0 bases and J lost 5; bases outside the gene matches: 8. This CDR3 contains 15 residues.

The sample holds many counts of this clone. V gene TRBV10-3 combines with J gene TRBJ2-5; D perhaps matches TRBD1 (6 bases). The V gene lost 6 bases and the J gene lost 4 bases, with 21 bases spanning the gap. From germline, CDR1 is ENHRY and CDR2 SYGVKD. The CDR3 sequence is 16 residues long. CDR3 coding DNA: TGTGCCATCAGCGACCCGGGCAGGGGTGGGCGAGAGACCCAGTACTTC. Translation gives CAISDPGRGGRETQYF.

In the case of this clone: A single base separates this from a much larger clone, so it may be a read error. The chain uses TRBV27 and TRBJ2-1; D is possibly TRBD1 or TRBD2 (5 bases each). The V end was cut by 6 bases, the J end by 0 bases, with 15 bases between. This CDR3 contains 16 residues. The V gene's germline CDR1 is MNHEY and CDR2 SMNVEV (reference sequence). CDR3 bases: TGTGCCAGCAGATCCCGGGACCACAGCTCCTACAATGAGCAGTTCTTC. Protein product: CASRSRDHSSYNEQFF.

This clone was counted ten times or more. The chain combines TRBV12-3 or TRBV12-4 with TRBJ2-1, with TRBD2 identical over 9 bases. CDR3 length: 16 amino acids. The J segment lost 7 bases and the V segment lost 4 bases, leaving 11 bases of the junction unmatched. The CDR3 reads CASSSLRGLAPNEQFF. In DNA, the CDR3 is TGTGCCAGCAGTTCTCTCAGGGGACTAGCACCTAATGAGCAGTTCTTC.